Listed below are T cell receptor beta chains from one sample, sequenced in a study of T cell responses to AZD1222 COVID-19 vaccine. TCRdb's table, derived via immunoSEQ multiplex PCR, lists solely in-frame clones and lacks some. Of about 97,000 clones in the sample, roughly 88% were seen once. This sample comprised peripheral blood, obtained on day 0 of AZD1222 vaccination. Receptors originate from an adult in good health. Each CDR3 is given with its conserved first and last residue. The order of the fields is V gene, J gene, D gene, clone size, CDR3 protein, CDR3 DNA. A D gene is named only where the DNA matches it firmly. Size is omitted from some rows. Given values are once, few, many or a class for expanded clones.

TRBV5-1,TRBJ2-2,.,.,CASSLVVDTGELFF,TGCGCCAGCAGTTTGGTGGTGGACACCGGGGAGCTGTTTTTT
TRBV4-3,TRBJ1-1,TRBD1,.,CASSQGGAGTGRTEAFF,TGCGCCAGCAGCCAAGGGGGAGCCGGGACAGGGAGGACTGAAGCTTTCTTT
TRBV20-1,TRBJ1-6,.,.,CSASGPHASGNSPLHF,TGCAGTGCTAGTGGCCCCCATGCCTCAGGGAATTCACCCCTCCACTTT
TRBV10-3,TRBJ2-1,TRBD1,once,CATGGQGNEQFF,TGTGCCACTGGGGGACAGGGGAATGAGCAGTTCTTC
TRBV21-1,TRBJ1-5,.,.,CASPREGRSNQPQHF,TGTGCCAGCCCAAGGGAGGGCAGGAGCAATCAGCCCCAGCATTTT
TRBV2,TRBJ1-3,.,.,CASRGTRLSGNTIYF,TGTGCCAGCAGAGGGACAAGACTCTCTGGAAACACCATATATTTT
TRBV6-4,TRBJ1-1,.,.,CASRARKINTEAFF,TGTGCCAGCAGAGCTCGGAAAATTAACACTGAAGCTTTCTTT
TRBV5-1,TRBJ1-2,.,once,CASSLGVQGSNYGYTF,TGCGCCAGCAGCTTGGGGGTGCAGGGATCAAACTATGGCTACACCTTC
TRBV6-5,TRBJ1-2,TRBD1,few,CATSRDRGNGYTF,TGTGCCACCTCCCGGGACAGGGGGAATGGCTACACCTTC
TRBV4-3,TRBJ2-1,TRBD2,.,CASSPELSGGPYLGEQFF,TGCGCCAGCAGCCCAGAATTAAGCGGGGGACCGTATTTGGGTGAGCAGTTCTTC
TRBV5-6,TRBJ1-4,.,.,CASSPARGANEKLFF,TGTGCCAGCAGCCCAGCGCGGGGAGCTAATGAAAAACTGTTTTTT
TRBV5-1,TRBJ2-7,.,.,CASSRQGGYEQYF,TGCGCCAGCAGCAGGCAGGGGGGCTACGAGCAGTACTTC
TRBV5-4,TRBJ1-1,.,.,CASSHGVAREDGAFF,TGTGCCAGCAGCCACGGAGTTGCACGGGAGGACGGAGCTTTCTTT
TRBV13,TRBJ1-2,TRBD1,.,CASSDDRAANYGYTF,TGTGCCAGCAGCGACGACAGGGCCGCTAACTATGGCTACACCTTC
TRBV6-5,TRBJ1-1,.,.,CASRPGGDTEAFF,TGTGCCAGCAGGCCGGGCGGGGACACTGAAGCTTTCTTT
TRBV7-9,TRBJ2-7,TRBD1,.,CASSPGQGRDEQYF,TGTGCCAGCAGCCCGGGACAGGGGAGGGACGAGCAGTACTTC
TRBV7-6,TRBJ2-3,TRBD1,.,CASSPGTGSDTQYF,TGTGCCAGCAGCCCCGGGACAGGGTCAGATACGCAGTATTTT
TRBV15,TRBJ2-5,.,many,CATSRPDKRIGETQYF,TGTGCCACCAGCAGGCCGGACAAAAGAATAGGGGAGACCCAGTACTTC
TRBV6-5,TRBJ1-4,.,few,CASRRPNEKLFF,TGTGCCAGTAGACGGCCTAATGAAAAACTGTTTTTT
TRBV6-5,TRBJ1-2,TRBD1,once,CASSYGTGAGGYTF,TGTGCCAGCAGTTACGGGACAGGGGCGGGTGGCTACACCTTC
TRBV30,TRBJ2-2,.,.,CAWTVGAMVTGELFF,TGTGCCTGGACCGTGGGGGCTATGGTAACCGGGGAGCTGTTTTTT
TRBV19,TRBJ2-4,TRBD2,.,CASSIDASGVTKNIQYF,TGTGCCAGTAGTATAGATGCTAGCGGGGTAACCAAAAACATTCAGTACTTC
TRBV7-7,TRBJ2-1,.,once,CASSRTLSSYNEQFF,TGTGCTAGCAGCCGGACTTTGAGCTCCTACAATGAGCAGTTCTTC
TRBV7-9,TRBJ2-4,TRBD1,.,CASSSNRAGGIQYF,TGTGCCAGCAGCTCAAACAGGGCAGGGGGCATTCAGTACTTC
TRBV10-3,TRBJ1-1,.,.,CAISEGQSEAFF,TGTGCCATCAGTGAGGGGCAGTCTGAAGCTTTCTTT
TRBV3-1/TRBV3-2,TRBJ2-4,.,.,CASSQDLRGPAKNIQYF,TGTGCCAGCAGCCAAGATCTAAGAGGCCCAGCCAAAAACATTCAGTACTTC
TRBV2,TRBJ1-6,.,.,CASSEHSLIRSSYNSPLHF,TGTGCCAGCAGTGAACACAGTCTAATTCGGAGCTCCTATAATTCACCCCTCCACTTT
TRBV7-8,TRBJ2-2,.,once,CASSLVRSANTGELFF,TGTGCCAGCAGCTTAGTGCGGTCCGCGAACACCGGGGAGCTGTTTTTT
TRBV18,TRBJ1-1,TRBD1,.,CASFLYPGQGITEAFF,TGTGCCAGCTTCCTTTACCCGGGACAGGGGATTACTGAAGCTTTCTTT
TRBV6-5,TRBJ2-7,.,.,CASRGNYEQYF,TGTGCCAGCAGGGGGAACTACGAGCAGTACTTC
TRBV30,TRBJ1-3,.,.,CAWMRTRSGNTIYF,TGTGCCTGGATGAGAACCCGCTCTGGAAACACCATATATTTT
TRBV7-2,TRBJ1-3,.,few,CASSLVSGNTIYF,TGTGCCAGCAGCTTAGTGTCAGGAAACACCATATATTTT
TRBV19,TRBJ1-5,.,.,CASSIRSDNQPQHF,TGTGCCAGTAGTATTCGTTCAGATAATCAGCCCCAGCATTTT
TRBV4-2,TRBJ1-5,.,once,CASSPGGLGSGGNQPQHF,TGTGCCAGCAGCCCGGGAGGGTTAGGGAGTGGGGGCAATCAGCCCCAGCATTTT
TRBV28,TRBJ1-3,.,.,CASSPPGTGNTIYF,TGTGCCAGCAGCCCCCCGGGCACTGGAAACACCATATATTTT
TRBV19,TRBJ1-4,.,.,CASSFPLLANEKLFF,TGTGCCAGTAGTTTCCCGCTGCTGGCTAATGAAAAACTGTTTTTT
TRBV7-2,TRBJ2-2,TRBD1,.,CASSSRDRGHVGELFF,TGTGCCAGCAGCTCCCGGGACAGGGGGCATGTCGGGGAGCTGTTTTTT
TRBV9,TRBJ2-5,.,.,CASSLRIDQETQYF,TGTGCCAGCAGCCTCAGGATCGATCAAGAGACCCAGTACTTC
TRBV19,TRBJ2-7,.,.,CASSPGYEQYF,TGTGCCAGTAGTCCAGGCTACGAGCAGTACTTC
TRBV29-1,TRBJ1-2,TRBD1,.,CSTSQGSNGYTF,TGCAGCACCTCACAGGGGTCGAATGGCTACACCTTC
TRBV4-3,TRBJ2-6,.,once,CASSHLQQGSRGANVLTF,TGCGCCAGCAGCCACCTTCAGCAGGGCTCCAGGGGGGCCAACGTCCTGACTTTC
TRBV19,TRBJ2-2,TRBD1,.,CASSIPTGGTTGELFF,TGTGCCAGTAGTATCCCGACAGGGGGCACCACCGGGGAGCTGTTTTTT
TRBV19,TRBJ2-1,TRBD2,.,CASSRSLAGDSYNEQFF,TGTGCCAGTAGTAGGTCACTAGCGGGGGACTCCTACAATGAGCAGTTCTTC
TRBV6-1,TRBJ1-2,.,.,CASSEDSSYGYTF,TGTGCCAGCAGTGAGGACAGTTCCTATGGCTACACCTTC
TRBV10-3,TRBJ2-7,.,.,CAIREPRAEQYF,TGTGCCATCAGGGAACCGAGGGCCGAGCAGTACTTC
TRBV21-1,TRBJ1-5,.,.,CASSNCYNQPQHF,TGTGCCAGCAGCAATTGCTACAATCAGCCCCAGCATTTT